This passage covers 20 T cell receptor beta chains from one sample sequenced in a study of blood T cell repertoires in COVID-19. Repertoires were generated with immunoSEQ multiplex PCR, while TCRdb's copy carries only in-frame clones and drops some. Of roughly 280,000 clones detected, about 89% appear once; the ten largest clones hold 2% to 2.5%. Sequencing input: peripheral blood. These receptors were obtained from a man between 45 and 60 years old with acute or convalescent COVID-19.

V gene TRBV30 combines with J gene TRBJ2-5; perhaps TRBD1 as D (5 bases). The CDR3 extends over 13 amino acids. Germline V gene data show CDR1 as GTSNPN and CDR2 as SVGIG (reference sequence). Trimming removed 2 bases at V and 4 bases at J, with 11 bases between. The CDR3 DNA reads TGTGCCTGGAGTCTTAGACAGAGAGAGACCCAGTACTTC. Its translation is CAWSLRQRETQYF.

The CDR3 is CASSQDPPDRLNTEAFF. The CDR3 nucleotides are TGCGCCAGCAGCCAAGATCCCCCGGACAGGTTAAACACTGAAGCTTTCTTT. The rearrangement uses TRBV4-1 and TRBJ1-1; 7 bases are a match to TRBD1. Germline CDR1 is MGHRA and CDR2 is YSYEKL. This CDR3 is built from 17 residues. V lost 0 bases to trimming and J lost 2 bases; unmatched junction nucleotides: 9.

The chain has TRBV3-1 (or the pseudogene TRBV3-2) and TRBJ2-7; maybe TRBD1 (7 bases). The CDR3 sequence is 14 residues long. Per germline, CDR1 LGHDT and CDR2 YNNKEL (reference sequence). V was pared by 6 bases and J by 4 bases, with 16 bases between. CDR3 protein: CASSLAGQLYEQYF. The CDR3 region has the DNA TGTGCCAGCAGTCTCGCGGGACAGCTATACGAGCAGTACTTC.

The rearrangement links TRBV2 to TRBJ2-5, with 8 bases that match TRBD1. Germline V lookup: CDR1 SNHLY, CDR2 FYNNEI. The V gene end was trimmed by 6 bases and the J gene end by 4 bases; junction bases not matched to a gene: 4. The CDR3 has 13 amino acids. The CDR3 coding sequence is TGTGCCAGCAGCACCAGGGGGCCAGAGACCCAGTACTTC. This gives the protein CASSTRGPETQYF.

The chain has TRBV4-2 and TRBJ2-1, with 8 bases that match TRBD2. Germline lookup yields CDR1 LGHNA and CDR2 YNFKEQ. The CDR3 has 16 amino acids. The V gene end was trimmed by 1 base and the J gene end by 2 bases; junction bases not matched to a gene: 4. CDR3 in amino acids: CASSQVAGYTYNEQFF. The CDR3 coding sequence is TGTGCCAGCAGCCAAGTAGCGGGGTACACCTACAATGAGCAGTTCTTC.

This clone showed up just a few times. The rearrangement links TRBV3-1 (or the pseudogene TRBV3-2) to TRBJ2-3, with 10 bases identical to TRBD2. The CDR3 has 20 residues. Germline CDR1 is LGHDT and CDR2 is YNNKEL (reference sequence). V lost 4 bases and J lost 0; bases outside the gene matches: 16. As DNA, the CDR3 is TGTGCCAGCAGCCCCGGGGCGATACTAGCGGGGCCAGCTAGCACAGATACGCAGTATTTT. Its protein is CASSPGAILAGPASTDTQYF.

The chain employs TRBV6-5 and TRBJ1-2, with TRBD1 matching over 7 bases. CDR1 and CDR2 (germline): MNHEY, SVGAGI. The V and J ends lost 8 bases and 4 bases, in that order; junction bases with no gene match: 4. The CDR3 totals 12 residues. CDR3 sequence (DNA): TGTGCCAGCGGACAGGTTTCCTATGGCTACACCTTC. It is translated as CASGQVSYGYTF.

The gene calls are TRBV10-3 and TRBJ1-4; possible D gene TRBD1, 6 bases. V lost 6 bases and J 7 bases, leaving 18 bases between the germline ends. Germline V gene sequence: CDR1 ENHRY, CDR2 SYGVKD. The length of the CDR3 is 15 residues. DNA of the CDR3: TGTGCCATCAGCCTACAGGGACCCCGTAGTGAAAAACTGTTTTTT. Protein: CAISLQGPRSEKLFF.

J is TRBJ1-5 and V is TRBV2; D possibly corresponds to TRBD1 (5 bases). The CDR3 loop spans 14 amino acids. Trimming pared 3 bases from V and 7 bases from J, leaving 13 bases between. CDR1 and CDR2 from the germline V gene are SNHLY and FYNNEI. The CDR3 sequence: CASSEGGIGQPQHF. In nucleotides, the CDR3 is TGTGCCAGCAGTGAGGGGGGAATAGGGCAGCCCCAGCATTTT.

V and J are TRBV2 and TRBJ1-2; 8 nucleotides match TRBD1. Losses at the gene ends were 0 bases for V and 4 bases for J; bases not matched to a gene: 7. CDR1 and CDR2 from the germline V gene are SNHLY and FYNNEI. The CDR3 length is 16 residues. In nucleotides, the CDR3 is TGTGCCAGCAGTGAAGCTTACTCAGGGGGCGCCTATGGCTACACCTTC. Protein: CASSEAYSGGAYGYTF.

The chain is built from TRBV5-1 and TRBJ1-2; D is unresolved. The V and J ends lost 4 bases and 7 bases respectively, with 14 bases between them. CDR3 length equals 13 residues. Germline V gene lookup returns CDR1 SGHRS and CDR2 YFSETQ. The CDR3 sequence is CASSPEAAAGYTF. As DNA, the CDR3 is TGCGCCAGCAGCCCGGAGGCAGCCGCTGGCTACACCTTC.

The gene calls are TRBV2 and TRBJ1-2; D remains ambiguous. V lost 4 bases, J lost 3 bases, and 12 bases lay in between. Germline V lookup: CDR1 SNHLY, CDR2 FYNNEI. The CDR3 is made up of 14 amino acids. The CDR3 DNA sequence: TGTGCCAGCAGTGCGGAAGGGAGGGACTATGGCTACACCTTC. It specifies CASSAEGRDYGYTF.

CDR3: CASSNGQVEETQYF. The CDR3, as DNA: TGCGCCAGCAGCAACGGACAGGTTGAAGAGACCCAGTACTTC. This chain connects TRBV5-1 to TRBJ2-5; 7 nucleotides align to TRBD1. J lost 3 bases, V lost 4 bases, and 6 bases had no gene match. This CDR3 comprises 14 residues. CDR1 and CDR2 (germline): SGHRS, YFSETQ.

This clone has more than one count but fewer than ten. The gene calls are TRBV19 and TRBJ1-1, with 8 bases aligning to TRBD1. The trim removed 1 base at V and 5 bases at J, leaving 9 bases unmatched. The V gene's germline CDR1 is LNHDA and CDR2 SQIVND (reference sequence). The CDR3 contains 16 residues. The CDR3 protein is CASSIGMTGVGTEAFF. DNA for the CDR3: TGTGCCAGTAGTATAGGGATGACAGGGGTAGGGACTGAAGCTTTCTTT.

The genes are TRBV27 and TRBJ1-1; D is unresolved. CDR1 and CDR2 (germline): MNHEY, SMNVEV (reference sequence). CDR3 length: 14 residues. The germline V and J ends were trimmed by 3 bases and 4 bases, with 12 bases remaining between them. The CDR3 bases are TGTGCCAGCAGTTTTCCCGGGAAAAGCACTGAAGCTTTCTTT. Protein product: CASSFPGKSTEAFF.

The V gene is TRBV3-1 (or the pseudogene TRBV3-2), the J gene TRBJ1-3; D is unresolved. This CDR3 contains 19 residues. Germline loops: CDR1 LGHDT, CDR2 YNNKEL (reference sequence). Trimming stripped 0 bases from V and 3 bases from J, with 21 bases between. CDR3 region: CASSQDYSPPPGDGNTIYF. The CDR3 DNA follows: TGTGCCAGCAGCCAAGATTATTCCCCCCCGCCGGGAGATGGAAACACCATATATTTT.

This chain connects TRBV7-3 to TRBJ2-3; D unclear. CDR1 and CDR2 from the germline V gene are SGHTA and FQGTGA. V lost 5 bases, J lost 2 bases, and 8 bases lay in between. The CDR3 has 13 amino acids. In DNA, the CDR3 is TGTGCCAGCAGCACACAGCACACAGATACGCAGTATTTT. Translation: CASSTQHTDTQYF.

This chain uses TRBV10-3 with TRBJ1-2; TRBD1 might be the D (5 bases). The ends were cut back, 6 bases at V and 8 bases at J, with 13 bases in the middle. Germline assignment: CDR1 ENHRY and CDR2 SYGVKD. The CDR3 length is 12 residues. DNA of the CDR3: TGTGCCATCAGGCCGGGGGGAGACGGCTACACCTTC. Amino acid sequence: CAIRPGGDGYTF.

The chain links TRBV7-3 to TRBJ2-2; D not resolved. The CDR3 runs 15 residues. Germline assignment: CDR1 SGHTA and CDR2 FQGTGA. The ends were cut back, 2 bases at V and 1 base at J, with 8 bases in the middle. The chain's CDR3 is CASSLRYGNTGELFF. CDR3 sequence (DNA): TGTGCCAGCAGCTTACGTTACGGGAACACCGGGGAGCTGTTTTTT.

V gene TRBV10-2 combines with J gene TRBJ2-3; 8 positions match TRBD2. V was clipped by 7 bases and J by 5 bases; unmatched bases: 8. The CDR3 has 14 amino acids. Germline values: CDR1 WSHSY, CDR2 SAAADI. The CDR3 bases are TGCGCCAGCACCGGGACTAGGCGGGGAGATACGCAGTATTTT. This sequence encodes CASTGTRRGDTQYF.